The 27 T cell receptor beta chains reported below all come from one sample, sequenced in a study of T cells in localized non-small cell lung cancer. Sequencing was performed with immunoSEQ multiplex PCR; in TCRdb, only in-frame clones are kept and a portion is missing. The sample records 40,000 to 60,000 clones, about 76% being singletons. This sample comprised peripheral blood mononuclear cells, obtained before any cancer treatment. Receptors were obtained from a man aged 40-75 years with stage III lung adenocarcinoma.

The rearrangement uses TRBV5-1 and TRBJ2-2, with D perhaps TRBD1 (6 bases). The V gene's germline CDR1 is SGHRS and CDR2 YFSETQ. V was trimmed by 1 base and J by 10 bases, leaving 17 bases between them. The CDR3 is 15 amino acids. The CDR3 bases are TGCGCCAGCAGCTTGATTGGGGGCGGCTTAGCGGAGCTGTTTTTT. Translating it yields CASSLIGGGLAELFF.

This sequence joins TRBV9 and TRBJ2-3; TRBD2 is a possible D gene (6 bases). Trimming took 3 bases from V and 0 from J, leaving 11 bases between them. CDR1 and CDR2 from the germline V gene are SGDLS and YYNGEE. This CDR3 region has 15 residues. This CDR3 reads CASSEEGTSTDTQYF. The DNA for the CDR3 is TGTGCCAGCAGCGAGGAGGGGACTAGCACAGATACGCAGTATTTT.

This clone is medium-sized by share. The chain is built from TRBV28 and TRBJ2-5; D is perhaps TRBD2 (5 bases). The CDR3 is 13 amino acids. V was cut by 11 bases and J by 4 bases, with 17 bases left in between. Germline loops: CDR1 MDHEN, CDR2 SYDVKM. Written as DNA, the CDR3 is TGTGCCTGCCGAGGGAACCTCGGAGAGACCCAGTACTTC. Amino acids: CACRGNLGETQYF. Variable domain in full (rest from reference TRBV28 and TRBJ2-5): DVKVTQSSRYLVKRTGEKVFLECVQDMDHENMFWYRQDPGLGLRLIYFSYDVKMKEKGDIPEGYSVSREKKERFSLILESASTNQTSMYLCACRGNLGETQYFGPGTRLLVL.

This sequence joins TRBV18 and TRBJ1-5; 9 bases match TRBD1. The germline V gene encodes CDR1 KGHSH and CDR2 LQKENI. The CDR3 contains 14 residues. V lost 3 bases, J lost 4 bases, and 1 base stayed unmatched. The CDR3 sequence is CASSPGQGNQPQHF. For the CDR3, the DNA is TGTGCCAGCTCACCTGGACAGGGGAATCAGCCCCAGCATTTT.

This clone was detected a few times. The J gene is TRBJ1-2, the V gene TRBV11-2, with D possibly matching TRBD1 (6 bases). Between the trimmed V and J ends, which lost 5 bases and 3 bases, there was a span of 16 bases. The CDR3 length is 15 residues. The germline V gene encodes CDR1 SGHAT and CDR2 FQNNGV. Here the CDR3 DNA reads TGTGCCAGCAGCCTCGGGGGGGGGCACGACTATGGCTACACCTTC. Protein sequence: CASSLGGGHDYGYTF.

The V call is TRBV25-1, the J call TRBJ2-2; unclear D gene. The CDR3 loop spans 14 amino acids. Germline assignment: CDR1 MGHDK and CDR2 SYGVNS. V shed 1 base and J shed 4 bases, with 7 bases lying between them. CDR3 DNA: TGTGCCAGCAGTGAATTCCCCGGCACCGGGGAGCTGTTTTTT. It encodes CASSEFPGTGELFF.

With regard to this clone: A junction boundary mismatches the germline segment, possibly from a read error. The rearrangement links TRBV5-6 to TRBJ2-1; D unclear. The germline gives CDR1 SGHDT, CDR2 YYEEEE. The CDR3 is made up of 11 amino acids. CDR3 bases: TGTGCCAGCAGCCTGGGGAATGGGCAGTTCTTC. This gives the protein CASSLGNGQFF.

Written as DNA, the CDR3 is TGTGCCAGCAGCGTAGCACCCGGTCAGAACACTGAAGCTTTCTTT. Protein sequence: CASSVAPGQNTEAFF. The chain links TRBV9 to TRBJ1-1; D is unresolved. This CDR3 contains 15 residues. The germline V and J ends were trimmed by 0 bases and 1 base, with 10 bases remaining between them. Germline values: CDR1 SGDLS, CDR2 YYNGEE.

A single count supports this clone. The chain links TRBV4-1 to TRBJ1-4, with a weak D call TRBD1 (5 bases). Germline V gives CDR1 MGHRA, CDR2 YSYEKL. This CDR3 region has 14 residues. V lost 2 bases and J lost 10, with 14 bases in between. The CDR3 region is CASSQSGTGGKLFF. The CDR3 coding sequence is TGCGCCAGCAGCCAATCAGGGACGGGCGGAAAACTGTTTTTT.

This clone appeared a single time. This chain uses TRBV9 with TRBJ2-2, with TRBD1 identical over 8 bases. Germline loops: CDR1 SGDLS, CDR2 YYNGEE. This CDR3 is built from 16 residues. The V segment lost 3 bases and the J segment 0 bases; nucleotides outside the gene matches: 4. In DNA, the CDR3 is TGTGCCAGCAGCGGATCACAGGGGGCGAACACCGGGGAGCTGTTTTTT. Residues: CASSGSQGANTGELFF. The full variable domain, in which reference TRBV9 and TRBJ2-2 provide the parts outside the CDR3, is DSGVTQTPKHLITATGQRVTLRCSPRSGDLSVYWYQQSLDQGLQFLIQYYNGEERAKGNILERFSAQQFPDLHSELNLSSLELGDSALYFCASSGSQGANTGELFFGEGSRLTVL.

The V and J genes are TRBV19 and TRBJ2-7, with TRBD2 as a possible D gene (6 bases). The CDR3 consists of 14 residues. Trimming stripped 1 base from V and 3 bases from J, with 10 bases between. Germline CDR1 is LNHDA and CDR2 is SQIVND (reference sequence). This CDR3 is CASSIAGGDYEQYF. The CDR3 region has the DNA TGTGCCAGTAGTATAGCCGGGGGAGACTACGAGCAGTACTTC.

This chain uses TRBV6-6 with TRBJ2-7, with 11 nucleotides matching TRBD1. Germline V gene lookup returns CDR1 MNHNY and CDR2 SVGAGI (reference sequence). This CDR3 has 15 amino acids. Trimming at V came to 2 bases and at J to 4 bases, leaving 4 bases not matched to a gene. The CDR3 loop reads CASSYAWDRGYEQYF. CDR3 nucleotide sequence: TGTGCCAGCAGTTACGCCTGGGACAGGGGGTACGAGCAGTACTTC.

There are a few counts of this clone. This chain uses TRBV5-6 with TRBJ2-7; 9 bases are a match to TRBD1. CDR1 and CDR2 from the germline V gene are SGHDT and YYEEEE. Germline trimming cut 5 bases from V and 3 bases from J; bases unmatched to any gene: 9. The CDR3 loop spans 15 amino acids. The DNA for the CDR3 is TGTGCCAGCAGGTCTTCCGGGACAGGGCTCTACGAGCAGTACTTC. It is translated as CASRSSGTGLYEQYF.

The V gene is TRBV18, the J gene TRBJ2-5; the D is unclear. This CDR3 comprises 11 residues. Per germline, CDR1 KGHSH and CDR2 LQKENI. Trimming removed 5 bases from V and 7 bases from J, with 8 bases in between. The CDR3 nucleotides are TGTGCCAGCTCAAACGGTGGGACCCAGTACTTC. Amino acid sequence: CASSNGGTQYF.

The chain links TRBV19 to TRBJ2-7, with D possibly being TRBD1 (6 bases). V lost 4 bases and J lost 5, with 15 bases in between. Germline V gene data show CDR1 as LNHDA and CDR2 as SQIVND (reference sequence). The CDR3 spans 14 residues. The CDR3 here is CASSKWTEAHEQYF. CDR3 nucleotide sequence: TGTGCCAGTAGTAAGTGGACAGAAGCCCACGAGCAGTACTTC.

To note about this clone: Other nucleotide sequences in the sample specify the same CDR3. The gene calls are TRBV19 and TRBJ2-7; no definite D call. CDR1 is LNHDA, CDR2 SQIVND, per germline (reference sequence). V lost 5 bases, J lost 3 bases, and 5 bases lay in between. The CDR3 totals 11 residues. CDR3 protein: CASSSDYEQYF. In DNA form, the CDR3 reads TGTGCCAGTAGTTCAGACTACGAGCAGTACTTC. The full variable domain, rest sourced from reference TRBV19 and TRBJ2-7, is DGGITQSPKYLFRKEGQNVTLSCEQNLNHDAMYWYRQDPGQGLRLIYYSQIVNDFQKGDIAEGYSVSREKKESFPLTVTSAQKNPTAFYLCASSSDYEQYFGPGTRLTVT.

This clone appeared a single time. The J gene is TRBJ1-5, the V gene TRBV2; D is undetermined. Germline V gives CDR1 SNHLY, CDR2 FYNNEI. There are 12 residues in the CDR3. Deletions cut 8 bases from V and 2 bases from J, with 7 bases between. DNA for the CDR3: TGTGCCAGCGGGCTAGGCAATCAGCCCCAGCATTTT. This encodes CASGLGNQPQHF.

CDR3 residues: CASSFLGGNTEAFF. CDR3 DNA: TGTGCCAGCAGCTTTTTAGGGGGGAACACTGAAGCTTTCTTT. The chain carries TRBV7-3 and TRBJ1-1; tentatively, D is TRBD1 (6 bases). There are 14 residues in the CDR3. Germline CDR1 and CDR2: SGHTA and FQGTGA. Trimming shortened V by 3 bases and J by 1 base, and 9 bases separated the two germline ends.

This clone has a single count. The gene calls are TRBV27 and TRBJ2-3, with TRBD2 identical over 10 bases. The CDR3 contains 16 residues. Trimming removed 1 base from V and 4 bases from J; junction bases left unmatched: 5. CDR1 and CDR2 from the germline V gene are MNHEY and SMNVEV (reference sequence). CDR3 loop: CASSLFSGGFPDTQYF. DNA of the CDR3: TGTGCCAGCAGTTTATTTAGCGGGGGGTTCCCAGATACGCAGTATTTT.

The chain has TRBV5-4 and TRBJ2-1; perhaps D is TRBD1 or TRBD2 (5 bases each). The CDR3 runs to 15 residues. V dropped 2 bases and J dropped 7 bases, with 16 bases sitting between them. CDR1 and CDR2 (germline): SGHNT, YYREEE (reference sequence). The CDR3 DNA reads TGTGCCAGCAGCTTCCCCGGGACCCTAGGGAATGAGCAGTTCTTC. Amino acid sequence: CASSFPGTLGNEQFF. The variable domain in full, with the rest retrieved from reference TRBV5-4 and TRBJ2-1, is ETGVTQSPTHLIKTRGQQVTLRCSSQSGHNTVSWYQQALGQGPQFIFQYYREEENGRGNFPPRFSGLQFPNYSSELNVNALELDDSALYLCASSFPGTLGNEQFFGPGTRLTVL.

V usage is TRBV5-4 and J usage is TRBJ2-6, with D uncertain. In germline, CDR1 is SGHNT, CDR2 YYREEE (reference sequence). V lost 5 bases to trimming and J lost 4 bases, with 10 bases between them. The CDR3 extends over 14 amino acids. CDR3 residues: CASSNARGANVLTF. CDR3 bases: TGTGCCAGCAGTAATGCAAGGGGGGCCAACGTCCTGACTTTC.

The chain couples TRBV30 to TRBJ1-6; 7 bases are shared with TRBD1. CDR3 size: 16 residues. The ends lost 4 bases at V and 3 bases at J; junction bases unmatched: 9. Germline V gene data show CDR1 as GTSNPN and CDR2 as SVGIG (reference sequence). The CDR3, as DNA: TGTGCCTGGACCGAGGGACAGAGCGTCTATAATTCACCCCTCCACTTT. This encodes CAWTEGQSVYNSPLHF.

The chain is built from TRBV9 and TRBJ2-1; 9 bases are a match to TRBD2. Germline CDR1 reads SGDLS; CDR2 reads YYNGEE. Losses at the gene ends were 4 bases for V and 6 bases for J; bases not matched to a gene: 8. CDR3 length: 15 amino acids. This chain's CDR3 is CASSHGTSQSNEQFF. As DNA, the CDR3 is TGTGCCAGCAGCCATGGGACTAGCCAATCCAATGAGCAGTTCTTC. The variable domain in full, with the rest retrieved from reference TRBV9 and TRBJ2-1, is DSGVTQTPKHLITATGQRVTLRCSPRSGDLSVYWYQQSLDQGLQFLIQYYNGEERAKGNILERFSAQQFPDLHSELNLSSLELGDSALYFCASSHGTSQSNEQFFGPGTRLTVL.

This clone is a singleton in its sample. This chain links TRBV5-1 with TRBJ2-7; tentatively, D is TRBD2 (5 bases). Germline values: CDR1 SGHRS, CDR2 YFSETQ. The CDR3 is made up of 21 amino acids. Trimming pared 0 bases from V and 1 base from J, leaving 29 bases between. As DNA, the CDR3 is TGCGCCAGCAGCTTGGGGTCCCTTCGCCTGGGGAACGAGCGGAGATCCTACGAGCAGTACTTC. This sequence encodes CASSLGSLRLGNERRSYEQYF. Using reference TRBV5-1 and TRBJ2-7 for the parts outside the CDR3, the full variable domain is KAGVTQTPRYLIKTRGQQVTLSCSPISGHRSVSWYQQTPGQGLQFLFEYFSETQRNKGNFPGRFSGRQFSNSRSEMNVSTLELGDSALYLCASSLGSLRLGNERRSYEQYFGPGTRLTVT.

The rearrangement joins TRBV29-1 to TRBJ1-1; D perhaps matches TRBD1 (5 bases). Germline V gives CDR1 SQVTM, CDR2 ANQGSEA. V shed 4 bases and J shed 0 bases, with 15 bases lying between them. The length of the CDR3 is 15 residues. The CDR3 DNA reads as TGCAGCGTTGCTCTAGGATGGGGCATGAACACTGAAGCTTTCTTT. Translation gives CSVALGWGMNTEAFF.

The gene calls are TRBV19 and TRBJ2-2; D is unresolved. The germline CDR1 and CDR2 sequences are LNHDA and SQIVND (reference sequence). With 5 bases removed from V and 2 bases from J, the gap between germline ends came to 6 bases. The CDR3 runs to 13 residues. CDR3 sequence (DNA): TGTGCCAGTAGTCTCGTCAACACCGGGGAGCTGTTTTTT. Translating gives CASSLVNTGELFF.

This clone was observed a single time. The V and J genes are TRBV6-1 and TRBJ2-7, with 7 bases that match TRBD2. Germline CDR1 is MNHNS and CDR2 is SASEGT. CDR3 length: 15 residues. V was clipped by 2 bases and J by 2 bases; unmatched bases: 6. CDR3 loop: CASSEITGTTYEQYF. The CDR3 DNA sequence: TGTGCCAGCAGTGAAATAACGGGGACTACCTACGAGCAGTACTTC.